Each of the 23 T cell receptor beta chains below was sequenced from the same sample in a study of Tregs in tolerant kidney transplant recipients. Assay: immunoSEQ multiplex PCR; the TCRdb copy retains only in-frame clones and omits some. The sample consists of approximately 82,000 clones, more than 85% of them appearing once. Mixed chimerism was transient after nonmyeloablative marrow transplants from related graft donors. The material sequenced was CD4+ T cells from blood (PBMCs), taken 12 months after the transplant. The receptors were gathered from a human patient who received a combined kidney and bone marrow transplant. Some of these T cells may belong to the graft donor.

The chain employs TRBV5-1 and TRBJ2-7; D perhaps matches TRBD1 (6 bases). The CDR3 runs to 15 residues. The germline V gene encodes CDR1 SGHRS and CDR2 YFSETQ. V lost 4 bases and J 6 bases, leaving 20 bases between the germline ends. CDR3 protein: CASSNTRGLSSEQYF. CDR3 coding DNA: TGCGCCAGCAGCAACACCAGGGGCCTCAGCAGCGAGCAGTACTTC.

CDR3 residues: CASTPARGFNEKLFF. CDR3 sequence (DNA): TGTGCCAGTACCCCCGCACGAGGATTCAATGAAAAACTGTTTTTT. This chain joins TRBV19 and TRBJ1-4; D unclear. CDR3 length: 15 residues. The V gene's germline CDR1 is LNHDA and CDR2 SQIVND (reference sequence). V lost 7 bases, J lost 5 bases, and 17 bases lay in between.

The J gene is TRBJ2-7, the V gene TRBV12-5; 9 bases are shared with TRBD1. CDR3 size: 15 residues. Trimming at V came to 10 bases and at J to 3 bases, leaving 13 bases not matched to a gene. Germline CDR1 reads LGHNT; CDR2 reads FRNRAP. Written as DNA, the CDR3 is TGTGCTACCTATCCTTCCCGGGACAGGGACTACGAGCAGTACTTC. Protein product: CATYPSRDRDYEQYF.

A single count supports this clone. This chain joins TRBV5-8 and TRBJ2-3; 8 bases are shared with TRBD2. The CDR3 consists of 16 residues. Germline CDR1 reads SGHTS; CDR2 reads YDEGEE. V gave up 2 bases and J gave up 0 bases; unmatched junction bases: 5. The CDR3 region is CASSFSRGASTDTQYF. The CDR3 nucleotides are TGTGCCAGCAGCTTCTCGCGGGGGGCGAGCACAGATACGCAGTATTTT.

The rearrangement uses TRBV6-6 and TRBJ2-1, with 9 bases lining up with TRBD1. Germline CDR1 is MNHNY and CDR2 is SVGAGI (reference sequence). This CDR3 comprises 14 residues. The V and J ends lost 5 bases and 7 bases, in that order; junction bases with no gene match: 6. CDR3 sequence (DNA): TGTGCCAGCAGTACAGACAGGGGGTGGAATGAGCAGTTCTTC. Its translation is CASSTDRGWNEQFF.

V gene TRBV7-9 combines with J gene TRBJ2-5, with D tentatively TRBD1 (6 bases). V lost 6 bases, J lost 5 bases, and 25 bases lay in between. This CDR3 has 17 amino acids. Germline values: CDR1 SEHNR, CDR2 FQNEAQ (reference sequence). The CDR3: CASSRNRAETLWETQYF. DNA of the CDR3: TGTGCCAGCAGTCGAAACAGGGCGGAGACCTTATGGGAGACCCAGTACTTC.

The chain combines TRBV21-1 with TRBJ1-2; the table assigns TRBD1, which was not confirmed against the DNA. TRBV21-1 is reported as a pseudogene. CDR3 length equals 14 residues. DNA of the CDR3: TGTGCCAGCAGCAAGGGACATCCATTCTATGGCTACACCTTC. It translates to CASSKGHPFYGYTF.

The chain joins TRBV30 to TRBJ2-3; 9 nucleotides line up with TRBD2. V trimming: 1 base; J trimming: 4 bases; junction bases outside the gene matches: 12. CDR3 length: 17 residues. Germline V gene lookup returns CDR1 GTSNPN and CDR2 SVGIG (reference sequence). As DNA, the CDR3 is TGTGCCTGGAGTGATCGGCGCGGGAGGGCCGGTGCAGATACGCAGTATTTT. Translating it yields CAWSDRRGRAGADTQYF.

V gene TRBV5-8 combines with J gene TRBJ2-5; possible D gene TRBD1, 5 bases. Near its end, the DNA agrees better with TRBJ2-7, so the J call may be wrong. The CDR3 loop spans 15 amino acids. Germline assignment: CDR1 SGHTS and CDR2 YDEGEE. The CDR3 reads CASSPRAQSSYEQYF. The CDR3 nucleotides are TGTGCCAGCAGCCCCAGGGCTCAGAGCTCCTACGAGCAGTACTTC.

The chain is built from TRBV29-1 and TRBJ2-2; TRBD2 agrees at 8 bases. The trim removed 7 bases at V and 5 bases at J, leaving 9 bases unmatched. CDR3 length equals 14 residues. Germline lookup yields CDR1 SQVTM and CDR2 ANQGSEA. The CDR3 bases are TGCAGCGGTGGGACGGGGGGGAGGACCGGGGAGCTGTTTTTT. Amino acid sequence: CSGGTGGRTGELFF.

The chain carries TRBV7-8 and TRBJ1-2; D might be TRBD1 (5 bases). The ends were cut back, 1 base at V and 4 bases at J, with 13 bases in the middle. This CDR3 spans 15 amino acids. Germline V gene lookup returns CDR1 SGHVS and CDR2 FQNEAQ. As DNA, the CDR3 is TGTGCCAGCAGCTTAGTTCGGGGGACGTCCTATGGCTACACCTTC. Residues: CASSLVRGTSYGYTF.

The CDR3 sequence: CSVKRTGGSTDTQYF. CDR3 in DNA: TGCAGCGTTAAACGGACAGGGGGGTCCACAGATACGCAGTATTTT. This chain links TRBV29-1 with TRBJ2-3, with 10 bases fitting TRBD1. With 5 bases clipped from V and 2 bases from J, the junction kept 7 bases outside the gene matches. The CDR3 has 15 amino acids. CDR1 and CDR2 (germline): SQVTM, ANQGSEA.

The chain links TRBV5-4 to TRBJ2-5, with 8 bases lining up with TRBD2. The length of the CDR3 is 18 residues. J gave up 1 base and V 3 bases, and 14 bases lay outside the gene matches. Germline V gene data show CDR1 as SGHNT and CDR2 as YYREEE (reference sequence). The CDR3 nucleotides read TGTGCCAGCAGCTCCCTTTCGGGATCGCGGGGGGCCCAAGAGACCCAGTACTTC. It is translated as CASSSLSGSRGAQETQYF. The variable domain in full, with the rest retrieved from reference TRBV5-4 and TRBJ2-5, is ETGVTQSPTHLIKTRGQQVTLRCSSQSGHNTVSWYQQALGQGPQFIFQYYREEENGRGNFPPRFSGLQFPNYSSELNVNALELDDSALYLCASSSLSGSRGAQETQYFGPGTRLLVL.

This chain joins TRBV27 and TRBJ1-1; 10 bases match TRBD1. Losses at the gene ends were 9 bases for V and 0 bases for J; bases not matched to a gene: 7. Germline V gene lookup returns CDR1 MNHEY and CDR2 SMNVEV (reference sequence). This CDR3 is built from 15 residues. The CDR3 protein is CARIGTGEMNTEAFF. CDR3 DNA: TGTGCCAGGATCGGGACAGGGGAAATGAACACTGAAGCTTTCTTT.

The table lists this clone with a count of one. The chain couples TRBV4-2 to TRBJ2-3; D perhaps matches TRBD2 (5 bases). Between the trimmed V and J ends, which lost 2 bases and 1 base, there was a span of 13 bases. Per the germline V gene, CDR1 is LGHNA and CDR2 is YNFKEQ. The CDR3 covers 16 residues. The CDR3 sequence: CASSQPGKVGTDTQYF. The CDR3 DNA is TGTGCCAGCAGCCAACCGGGGAAGGTCGGCACAGATACGCAGTATTTT.

The chain joins TRBV18 to TRBJ2-7; 12 bases match TRBD2. From germline, CDR1 is KGHSH and CDR2 LQKENI. J was trimmed by 4 bases and V by 4 bases; bases with no gene match: 8. The CDR3 is 16 amino acids. CDR3 loop: CASSLVRTSGVYEQYF. The CDR3 DNA sequence: TGTGCCAGCTCACTAGTAAGGACTAGCGGGGTTTACGAGCAGTACTTC.

The chain links TRBV18 to TRBJ1-2; no clear D. Germline CDR1 and CDR2: KGHSH and LQKENI. With 1 base removed from V and 3 bases from J, the gap between germline ends came to 6 bases. This CDR3 is 13 amino acids long. The CDR3 spells CASSPRRDYGYTF. CDR3 nucleotide sequence: TGTGCCAGCTCACCACGACGGGACTATGGCTACACCTTC.

This chain uses TRBV7-2 with TRBJ1-3; TRBD1 is a possible D gene (6 bases). The CDR3 consists of 14 residues. Germline V gene lookup returns CDR1 SGHTA and CDR2 FQGNSA. V was shortened by 5 bases and J by 2 bases, with 10 bases between the two germline ends. As DNA, the CDR3 is TGTGCCAGCAGCGCGGACAGTGCTGGAAACACCATATATTTT. It codes for CASSADSAGNTIYF.

The rearrangement links TRBV4-2 to TRBJ1-5; tentatively, D is TRBD1 (5 bases). V dropped 4 bases and J dropped 0 bases, with 13 bases sitting between them. The CDR3 sequence is 16 residues long. Germline V gives CDR1 LGHNA, CDR2 YNFKEQ. CDR3 coding DNA: TGTGCCAGCAGCCCCCAAGGACAACATAGCAATCAGCCCCAGCATTTT. This gives the protein CASSPQGQHSNQPQHF.

The chain combines TRBV18 with TRBJ2-3, with D possibly TRBD2 on 6 matching bases. V dropped 1 base and J dropped 0 bases, with 11 bases sitting between them. Germline CDR1 KGHSH, CDR2 LQKENI. The CDR3 totals 16 residues. The CDR3 DNA sequence: TGTGCCAGCTCACCACTCGGGGGTCCGAGCACAGATACGCAGTATTTT. This sequence encodes CASSPLGGPSTDTQYF. The complete variable domain, with remaining parts taken from reference TRBV18 and TRBJ2-3, reads NAGVMQNPRHLVRRRGQEARLRCSPMKGHSHVYWYRQLPEEGLKFMVYLQKENIIDESGMPKERFSAEFPKEGPSILRIQQVVRGDSAAYFCASSPLGGPSTDTQYFGPGTRLTVL.

This sequence joins TRBV9 and TRBJ2-1, with TRBD2 matching 8 bases. The germline V gene encodes CDR1 SGDLS and CDR2 YYNGEE. The CDR3 sequence is 21 residues long. J was trimmed by 4 bases and V by 4 bases; bases with no gene match: 25. The CDR3 sequence: CASSPTFPGGNLALLYNEQFF. The CDR3 DNA follows: TGTGCCAGCAGCCCCACCTTTCCGGGGGGGAATCTAGCTCTCCTTTACAATGAGCAGTTCTTC.

The V and J genes are TRBV19 and TRBJ2-7; D possibly corresponds to TRBD2 (5 bases). Germline CDR1 is LNHDA and CDR2 is SQIVND (reference sequence). Trimming removed 7 bases at V and 5 bases at J, with 21 bases between. The CDR3 sequence is 15 residues long. In DNA, the CDR3 is TGTGCCAGTAAAGGAGGCGAGACCGGCGGCCACGAGCAGTACTTC. Translation: CASKGGETGGHEQYF.

This clone showed up just a few times. This rearrangement joins TRBV6-1 to TRBJ2-5, with D unresolved. CDR1 and CDR2 (germline): MNHNS, SASEGT. Trimming took 8 bases from V and 5 from J, leaving 9 bases between them. There are 11 residues in the CDR3. The CDR3 sequence: CASLGRETQYF. The CDR3 region has the DNA TGTGCCAGCCTGGGCCGGGAGACCCAGTACTTC.